A single sample is the source of the 28 T cell receptor beta chains below, sequenced in a study of blood T cells in healthy people across ages. Together with a sample-barcoded 5' primer, a J-beta primer mix was included in a second PCR lasting about 6 to 11 cycles. Each CDR3 protein gets one entry after TCRdb re-called the 5' RACE reads with MiXCR. Seen here are approximately 1.5 million distinct CDR3 sequences, approximately 32% observed once, and the top ten hold approximately 11%. Sample: blood. The receptors derive from a woman aged 25 to 39 in good health.

This clonotype was counted only a few times. V is TRBV2 and J is TRBJ1-1; the D gene is possibly TRBD1 (5 bases). Trimming removed 6 bases from V and 6 bases from J, with 14 bases in between. The CDR3 runs 13 residues. The germline CDR1 and CDR2 sequences are SNHLY and FYNNEI. The chain's CDR3 is CASSGQGVPEAFF. In nucleotides, the CDR3 is TGTGCCAGCAGCGGTCAAGGGGTTCCTGAAGCTTTCTTT.

As regards this clonotype: A much larger clone differs from this one at a single base, so this may be a read error. The chain links TRBV6-2 or TRBV6-3 to TRBJ2-5, with 7 bases identical to TRBD1. Germline V gives CDR1 MNHEY, CDR2 SVGEGT. This CDR3 comprises 14 residues. CDR3 in DNA: TGTGCCAACAGTTACTCCGGGACAGAAGAGACCCAGTACTTC. Amino acid sequence: CANSYSGTEETQYF.

The chain is built from TRBV5-1 and TRBJ1-2; maybe TRBD1 (6 bases). Trimming took 5 bases from V and 4 from J, leaving 18 bases between them. Germline CDR1 is SGHRS and CDR2 is YFSETQ. The CDR3 spans 15 residues. The CDR3 here is CASRDETGNRYGYTF. The CDR3 DNA is TGCGCCAGCAGGGACGAAACAGGGAATCGCTATGGCTACACCTTC.

The rearrangement links TRBV6-1 to TRBJ1-2; possible D gene TRBD1, 5 bases. Germline V CDR1 and CDR2: MNHNS, SASEGT. The CDR3 runs to 12 residues. Trimming took off 8 bases at V and 4 bases at J, with 11 bases between the two ends. Here the CDR3 reads CASRQLAYGYTF. CDR3 sequence (DNA): TGTGCCAGCCGACAGCTTGCCTATGGCTACACCTTC.

In DNA, the CDR3 is TGTGCCAGCAGCCCTCGGACCCTCTTCACAGCGTACGAGCAGTACTTC. Protein: CASSPRTLFTAYEQYF. V and J are TRBV11-2 and TRBJ2-7, with no clear D. V was shortened by 5 bases and J by 4 bases, with 21 bases between the two germline ends. The CDR3 spans 16 residues. Per the germline V gene, CDR1 is SGHAT and CDR2 is FQNNGV.

The chain recombines TRBV24-1 with TRBJ2-3; 7 bases line up with TRBD2. Per the germline V gene, CDR1 is KGHDR and CDR2 is SFDVKD. J lost 4 bases, V lost 12 bases, and 9 bases had no gene match. The CDR3 length is 13 residues. CDR3 sequence: CALGAGVPDTQYF. The CDR3 nucleotides read TGTGCCTTAGGGGCGGGAGTTCCAGATACGCAGTATTTT.

This clonotype came up a few times. This chain joins TRBV28 and TRBJ2-3; 13 bases are a match to TRBD2. This CDR3 is 19 amino acids long. V lost 5 bases and J lost 4; bases outside the gene matches: 15. Germline-derived CDR1 and CDR2 are MDHEN and SYDVKM. DNA of the CDR3: TGTGCCAGCAGTCTCTGGACTAGCGGGGGCGAGAGGGACGCAGATACGCAGTATTTT. Protein: CASSLWTSGGERDADTQYF.

The chain links TRBV6-1 to TRBJ2-1; D uncertain. The V gene lost 1 base and the J gene lost 8 bases, with 6 bases spanning the gap. This CDR3 is built from 12 residues. The V gene's germline CDR1 is MNHNS and CDR2 SASEGT. CDR3 amino acids: CASSEVRYEQFF. The CDR3, as DNA: TGTGCCAGCAGTGAAGTAAGATATGAGCAGTTCTTC.

A few counts support this clonotype. This chain joins TRBV11-2 and TRBJ2-7, with a tentative D call TRBD2 (6 bases). Trimming cost V 6 bases and J 4 bases, with 13 bases left between them. Germline CDR1 SGHAT, CDR2 FQNNGV. The CDR3 sequence is 13 residues long. The CDR3, as DNA: TGTGCCAGCAGGGTATCGGGGGAATACGAGCAGTACTTC. It codes for CASRVSGEYEQYF.

The chain joins TRBV2 to TRBJ1-1; D gene ambiguous. Germline V gene data show CDR1 as SNHLY and CDR2 as FYNNEI. Trimming shortened V by 2 bases and J by 7 bases, and 11 bases separated the two germline ends. This CDR3 region has 13 residues. The chain's CDR3 is CASSELEGIEAFF. The CDR3 region has the DNA TGTGCCAGCAGTGAATTGGAAGGGATTGAAGCTTTCTTT.

CDR3 nucleotide sequence: TGTGCCAGCAGTTTACAAATGGGGGGAGATTCATATACGCAGTATTTT. It encodes CASSLQMGGDSYTQYF. V and J are TRBV27 and TRBJ2-3, with D tentatively TRBD2 (6 bases). The germline V gene has CDR1 MNHEY and CDR2 SMNVEV (reference sequence). This CDR3 is built from 16 residues. The ends were cut back, 2 bases at V and 7 bases at J, with 19 bases in the middle.

The chain recombines TRBV14 with TRBJ1-6; the match to TRBD1 covers 7 bases. J lost 7 bases, V lost 4 bases, and 7 bases had no gene match. The germline CDR1 and CDR2 sequences are SGHDN and FVKESK. The CDR3 length is 15 residues. Written as DNA, the CDR3 is TGTGCCAGCAGCCTTCGTCGGGACAGAAATTCACCCCTCCACTTT. It specifies CASSLRRDRNSPLHF.

Details on this clonotype: Because it lacks the conserved phenylalanine or tryptophan at the end, this CDR3 is likely a read error. It is unclear where the CDR3 begins or ends on the DNA, so no DNA is shown, and the CDR3 is as TCRdb lists it. V is TRBV3-1 and J is TRBJ2-4; the listed D gene, TRBD1, was not tested against the DNA. Both ends counted, the CDR3 spans 16 residues. The germline V gene has CDR1 LGHDT and CDR2 YNNKEL (reference sequence). The CDR3 loop reads CASSQNDRARKNILYV.

The rearrangement links TRBV25-1 to TRBJ1-2, with D possibly matching TRBD1 (6 bases). This CDR3 spans 13 amino acids. Trimming removed 5 bases from V and 6 bases from J, with 13 bases in between. CDR1 and CDR2 from the germline V gene are MGHDK and SYGVNS. CDR3 amino acids: CASSPGTSDGYTF. In DNA form, the CDR3 reads TGTGCCAGCAGTCCCGGGACATCGGATGGCTACACCTTC.

This clonotype was seen ten or more times. The chain combines TRBV20-1 with TRBJ2-5, with 12 positions matching TRBD2. The germline gives CDR1 DFQATT, CDR2 SNEGSKA (reference sequence). The CDR3 spans 14 residues. J gave up 1 base and V 5 bases, and 2 bases lay outside the gene matches. DNA of the CDR3: TGCAGTGCTCGACTAGCGGGGGCCCAAGAGACCCAGTACTTC. It codes for CSARLAGAQETQYF.

This clonotype was recorded a few times. The rearrangement links TRBV28 to TRBJ2-3; 8 nucleotides line up with TRBD2. V lost 10 bases to trimming and J lost 0 bases; unmatched junction nucleotides: 6. The germline CDR1 and CDR2 sequences are MDHEN and SYDVKM. This CDR3 is built from 14 residues. The CDR3 protein is CATPASGSTDTQYF. The CDR3 bases are TGTGCCACCCCGGCTAGCGGGAGCACAGATACGCAGTATTTT.

The chain couples TRBV7-9 to TRBJ1-1; possible D gene TRBD1, 6 bases. Germline loops: CDR1 SEHNR, CDR2 FQNEAQ (reference sequence). This CDR3 comprises 15 residues. The V end was cut by 1 base, the J end by 1 base, with 10 bases between. As DNA, the CDR3 is TGTGCCAGCAGCTTAGGGGGGGCAGAGAACACTGAAGCTTTCTTT. Amino acids: CASSLGGAENTEAFF.

V gene TRBV24-1 combines with J gene TRBJ1-1; D is undetermined. The CDR3 consists of 17 residues. Germline V gene sequence: CDR1 KGHDR, CDR2 SFDVKD. Trimming shortened V by 8 bases and J by 0 bases, and 21 bases separated the two germline ends. CDR3 region: CATKRRPAADLNTEAFF. The CDR3 nucleotides read TGTGCCACCAAGAGGCGGCCGGCCGCGGATCTGAACACTGAAGCTTTCTTT.

The chain uses TRBV6-2 or TRBV6-3 and TRBJ2-3; 7 bases line up with TRBD2. The CDR3 runs to 13 residues. Germline V gene sequence: CDR1 MNHEY, CDR2 SVGEGT. J was trimmed by 4 bases and V by 5 bases; bases with no gene match: 3. The CDR3 sequence is CASSTAGSDTQYF. The CDR3 DNA reads TGTGCCAGCAGTACAGCGGGATCAGATACGCAGTATTTT.

Details on this clonotype: The junction and the germline gene differ at one end; a read error may be behind it. V usage is TRBV29-1 and J usage is TRBJ2-6; D possibly uses TRBD1 or TRBD2 (5 bases each). This CDR3 is built from 16 residues. Germline V gene lookup returns CDR1 SQVTM and CDR2 ANQGSEA. CDR3 in DNA: TGCAGCTGGGTGGGGAGCCACCCTGTAGGGGCCAACGTCCGGACTTTC. Translated, it gives CSWVGSHPVGANVRTF.

This clonotype was recorded at least ten times. CDR3 amino acids: CASSLGLAGRDTQYF. In DNA, the CDR3 is TGTGCCAGCAGCTTGGGACTAGCGGGGAGAGATACGCAGTATTTT. The rearrangement joins TRBV7-2 to TRBJ2-3; 13 bases are shared with TRBD2. The length of the CDR3 is 15 residues. Per germline, CDR1 SGHTA and CDR2 FQGNSA. Losses at the gene ends were 3 bases for V and 5 bases for J; bases not matched to a gene: 2.

There are a few counts of this clonotype. The gene calls are TRBV6-6 and TRBJ2-3, with 7 bases that match TRBD2. After removal of 2 bases from V and 2 bases from J, the junction contained 7 bases not matched to a gene. The CDR3 length is 16 residues. Germline V lookup: CDR1 MNHNY, CDR2 SVGAGI (reference sequence). CDR3 loop: CASSYLLAEFTDTQYF. The CDR3 DNA reads as TGTGCCAGCAGTTACCTCCTAGCGGAGTTCACAGATACGCAGTATTTT.

Concerning this clonotype: Since a much larger clone is just one base distant, this may be a read error. The chain has TRBV4-2 and TRBJ2-3; D gene unclear. The CDR3 is made up of 14 amino acids. CDR1 and CDR2 from the germline V gene are LGHNA and YNFKEQ. The CDR3 coding sequence is TGTGCCAGCAACACAGAGATATCGTCAGATGCGCAGTATTTT. This sequence encodes CASNTEISSDAQYF.

A few counts support this clonotype. The V gene is TRBV7-9, the J gene TRBJ1-2; D uncertain. Per the germline V gene, CDR1 is SEHNR and CDR2 is FQNEAQ (reference sequence). V lost 6 bases, J lost 0 bases, and 11 bases lay in between. CDR3 length: 14 residues. CDR3 bases: TGTGCCAGCAGAAGGACGGCTGCTAACTATGGCTACACCTTC. It translates to CASRRTAANYGYTF.

The rearrangement uses TRBV9 and TRBJ2-3; D is possibly TRBD2 (7 bases). Germline CDR1 and CDR2: SGDLS and YYNGEE. V gave up 4 bases and J gave up 0 bases, with 15 bases separating them. This CDR3 comprises 16 residues. The CDR3 protein is CASSNPRGASTDTQYF. In DNA, the CDR3 is TGTGCCAGCAGCAACCCACGGGGGGCTAGCACAGATACGCAGTATTTT.

This clonotype has at least ten counts. The rearrangement uses TRBV20-1 and TRBJ2-7, with 8 bases matching TRBD2. The CDR3 spans 16 residues. Germline values: CDR1 DFQATT, CDR2 SNEGSKA (reference sequence). The trim removed 0 bases at V and 6 bases at J, leaving 13 bases unmatched. CDR3 sequence reads: CSARDEVNSGNPEQYF. The CDR3 region has the DNA TGCAGTGCTAGAGATGAGGTGAATAGCGGGAACCCCGAGCAGTACTTC.

V usage is TRBV5-5 and J usage is TRBJ2-7; maybe TRBD1 (6 bases). Germline CDR1 SGHKS, CDR2 YYEKEE (reference sequence). The CDR3 has 15 amino acids. V was clipped by 2 bases and J by 0 bases, with 12 bases between them. CDR3 amino acids: CASSFGTKSSYEQYF. CDR3 nucleotides: TGTGCCAGCAGCTTCGGGACAAAGTCCTCCTACGAGCAGTACTTC.

The rearrangement joins TRBV11-2 to TRBJ1-6, with 7 bases matching TRBD1. The ends lost 5 bases at V and 10 bases at J; junction bases unmatched: 14. This CDR3 contains 16 residues. CDR1 and CDR2 from the germline V gene are SGHAT and FQNNGV. The CDR3 region is CASSQRETGLYSPLHF. The CDR3 DNA is TGTGCCAGCAGCCAGAGAGAGACAGGGCTTTACTCACCCCTCCACTTT. The whole variable domain, filled in from reference TRBV11-2 and TRBJ1-6, reads EAGVAQSPRYKIIEKRQSVAFWCNPISGHATLYWYQQILGQGPKLLIQFQNNGVVDDSQLPKDRFSAERLKGVDSTLKIQPAKLEDSAVYLCASSQRETGLYSPLHFGNGTRLTVT.